The clone carrying this T cell receptor beta chain has ten or more counts. CDR3 size: 15 residues. CDR1 SGHTA and CDR2 FQGNSA come from the germline V gene. With 5 bases removed from V and 2 bases from J, the gap between germline ends came to 13 bases. In TCRdb, the RT-PCR reads were re-called with MiXCR into one record per CDR3 protein. The table records about 700,000 distinct CDR3 sequences, over 12% of them present only once. J is TRBJ2-1 and V is TRBV7-2, with a weak D call TRBD2 (6 bases). The receptor's source is a female donor in good health, serving as a healthy control. The sample consisted of memory CD4+ T cells from blood. CDR3 DNA: TGTGCCAGCAGCCCGGGGACTTCAACCTACAATGAGCAGTTCTTC. Amino acid sequence: CASSPGTSTYNEQFF.